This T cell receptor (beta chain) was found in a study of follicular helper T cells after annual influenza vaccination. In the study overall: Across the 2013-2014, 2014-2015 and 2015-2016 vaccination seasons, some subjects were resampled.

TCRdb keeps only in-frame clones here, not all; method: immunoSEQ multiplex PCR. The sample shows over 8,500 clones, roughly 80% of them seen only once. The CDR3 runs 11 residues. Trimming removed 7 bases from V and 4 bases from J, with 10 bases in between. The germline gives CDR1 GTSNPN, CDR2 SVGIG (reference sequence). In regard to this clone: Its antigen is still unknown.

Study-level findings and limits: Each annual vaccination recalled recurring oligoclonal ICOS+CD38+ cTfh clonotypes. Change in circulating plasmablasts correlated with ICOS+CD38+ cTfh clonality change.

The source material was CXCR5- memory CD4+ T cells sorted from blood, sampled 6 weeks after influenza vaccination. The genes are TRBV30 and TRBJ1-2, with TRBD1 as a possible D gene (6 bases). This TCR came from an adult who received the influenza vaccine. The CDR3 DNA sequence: TGTGCCTTACAGGGCGGCTATGGCTACACCTTC. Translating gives CALQGGYGYTF.